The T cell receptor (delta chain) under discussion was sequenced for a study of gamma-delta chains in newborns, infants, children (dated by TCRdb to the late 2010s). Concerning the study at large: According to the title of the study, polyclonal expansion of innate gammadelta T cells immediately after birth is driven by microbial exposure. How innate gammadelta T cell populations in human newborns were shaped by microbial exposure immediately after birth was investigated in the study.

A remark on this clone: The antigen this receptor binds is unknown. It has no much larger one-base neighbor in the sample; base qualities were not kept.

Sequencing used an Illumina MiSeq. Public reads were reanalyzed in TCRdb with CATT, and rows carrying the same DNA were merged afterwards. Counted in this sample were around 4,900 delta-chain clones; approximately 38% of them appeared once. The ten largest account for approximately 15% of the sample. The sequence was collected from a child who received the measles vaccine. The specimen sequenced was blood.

Read as DNA, the sequence is TGTGCTCGCTCTGGGGGACCCTACACCGATAAACTCATCTTT. It encodes CARSGGPYTDKLIF. The chain links TRDV3 with TRDJ1; 8 bases in the junction line up with TRDD3. The CDR3 runs 14 residues from the cysteine to the phenylalanine. CDR3 DNA is the only sequence kept; it has 42 bases, read in frame from the first base. Via the germline V gene (reference sequence), CDR1 is TVYSNPD and CDR2 GDNSRS.